Each of the 8 T cell receptor beta chains below was sequenced from the same sample in a study of cytomegalovirus exposure and HLA in healthy donors. PCR was performed using 60 Vbeta and 13 Jbeta primers. Sequencing used immunoSEQ multiplex PCR; TCRdb keeps in-frame clones, though not all of them. The data hold fewer than 60,000 clones, with 70% to 85% observed a single time. The sequencing input was PBMCs. The receptors originated from a man aged 50-59 years in good health and CMV-seronegative.

This clone came up once. CDR3 sequence: CAWNLGTTGNYGYTF. CDR3 nucleotides: TGTGCCTGGAACTTGGGGACAACTGGAAACTATGGCTACACCTTC. The J gene is TRBJ1-2, the V gene TRBV30; D perhaps matches TRBD1 (6 bases). With 4 bases removed from V and 2 bases from J, the gap between germline ends came to 17 bases. Germline CDR1 GTSNPN, CDR2 SVGIG (reference sequence). The CDR3 has 15 amino acids.

The CDR3 DNA reads TGTGCCAGCAGCTTATCACTAGTGGGGGGCTCCTACGAGCAGTACTTC. This gives the protein CASSLSLVGGSYEQYF. The gene calls are TRBV11-2 and TRBJ2-7, with a weak D call TRBD2 (6 bases). Germline V gives CDR1 SGHAT, CDR2 FQNNGV. Deletions cut 2 bases from V and 0 bases from J, with 14 bases between. The CDR3 runs 16 residues.

CDR3 sequence: CSVGHSSTDTQYF. As DNA, the CDR3 is TGCAGCGTTGGACACTCCTCCACAGATACGCAGTATTTT. The chain is built from TRBV29-1 and TRBJ2-3; D is unresolved. The germline V gene encodes CDR1 SQVTM and CDR2 ANQGSEA. The CDR3 consists of 13 residues. V was trimmed by 4 bases and J by 2 bases, leaving 10 bases between them.

This clone appeared a single time. This chain joins TRBV5-1 and TRBJ1-1, with D maybe TRBD1 (6 bases). The CDR3 is 14 residues long. V dropped 6 bases and J dropped 10 bases, with 22 bases sitting between them. Germline CDR1 is SGHRS and CDR2 is YFSETQ. In DNA form, the CDR3 reads TGCGCCAGCACCCCGCCGGGGGGCGGTCGGGTAGCTTTCTTT. This encodes CASTPPGGGRVAFF.

This sequence joins TRBV10-2 and TRBJ2-5; possibly TRBD1 for D (6 bases). The CDR3 extends over 12 amino acids. With 6 bases removed from V and 11 bases from J, the gap between germline ends came to 16 bases. Per germline, CDR1 WSHSY and CDR2 SAAADI. CDR3 coding DNA: TGCGCCAGCAGCGCGACCGAGGGGGAGCAGTACTTC. Protein sequence: CASSATEGEQYF.

This sequence joins TRBV19 and TRBJ2-4; tentative D call: TRBD2 (6 bases). The CDR3 consists of 17 residues. Looked up from germline, CDR1 is LNHDA and CDR2 is SQIVND (reference sequence). Trimming took 7 bases from V and 1 from J, leaving 20 bases between them. The CDR3 spells CASTPTVGEAAKNIQYF. The CDR3 nucleotides read TGTGCCAGTACCCCTACCGTCGGGGAGGCTGCCAAAAACATTCAGTACTTC.

The V gene is TRBV5-6, the J gene TRBJ1-5, with 8 bases fitting TRBD1. The ends lost 1 base at V and 4 bases at J; junction bases unmatched: 4. The CDR3 is 15 residues long. Germline V gene sequence: CDR1 SGHDT, CDR2 YYEEEE. The CDR3 loop reads CASSLRTGRNQPQHF. The DNA of the CDR3 is TGTGCCAGCAGCTTGAGGACAGGGAGGAATCAGCCCCAGCATTTT. The full variable domain, its missing parts supplied by reference TRBV5-6 and TRBJ1-5, is DAGVTQSPTHLIKTRGQQVTLRCSPKSGHDTVSWYQQALGQGPQFIFQYYEEEERQRGNFPDRFSGHQFPNYSSELNVNALLLGDSALYLCASSLRTGRNQPQHFGDGTRLSIL.

The V call is TRBV2, the J call TRBJ2-2, with D possibly matching TRBD1 (5 bases). Germline CDR1 and CDR2: SNHLY and FYNNEI. The V gene lost 4 bases and the J gene lost 1 base, with 10 bases spanning the gap. The CDR3 runs to 15 residues. CDR3 protein: CASSVIGQNTGELFF. The DNA for the CDR3 is TGTGCCAGCAGTGTGATAGGACAGAACACCGGGGAGCTGTTTTTT.